A selection of T cell receptor beta chains follows, all from one sample in a study of Graves' ophthalmopathy and Graves' hyperthyroidism. MiXCR was run by TCRdb on the multiplex PCR reads, yielding one entry per CDR3 protein. The data hold 650,000 to 900,000 distinct CDR3 sequences, with roughly two fifths observed a single time. Sequenced input: peripheral blood. These receptors all stem from an adult man with Graves' ophthalmopathy. CDR3s include the opening cysteine and the closing phenylalanine or tryptophan. Each record gives: J gene, clone size, D gene, V gene, CDR3 protein, CDR3 DNA. A D gene is named only where the DNA matches it firmly. Part of the rows lack a size; the others show once, few, many or a class for expanded clones.

TRBJ2-7 few - TRBV11-2 CASTARTNEQYF TGTGCCAGCACCGCACGGACCAACGAGCAGTACTTC
TRBJ2-7 few - TRBV4-1 CASSPVGGGATYEQYF TGCGCCAGCAGCCCGGTGGGCGGGGGCGCCACCTACGAGCAGTACTTC
TRBJ2-7 - - TRBV2 CASSEWGPLMNEQYF TGTGCCAGCAGTGAGTGGGGCCCCCTGATGAACGAGCAGTACTTC
TRBJ1-2 - - TRBV29-1 CSLRQGDGYTF TGCAGTTTACGTCAGGGTGATGGCTACACCTTC
TRBJ2-2 - - TRBV25-1 CASNQGLIGELFF TGTGCCAGCAACCAGGGGTTAATCGGGGAGCTGTTTTTT
TRBJ1-2 - - TRBV5-6 CASSEGTEIPNYGYTF TGTGCCAGCAGTGAAGGCACAGAGATCCCTAACTATGGCTACACCTTC
TRBJ1-5 many TRBD1 TRBV24-1 CASSGQGTQPQHF TGTGCCAGCAGTGGACAGGGGACTCAGCCCCAGCATTTT
TRBJ1-1 - TRBD1 TRBV2 CASSGQGPSTEAFF TGTGCCAGCAGTGGACAGGGCCCCTCGACTGAAGCTTTCTTT
TRBJ2-7 many TRBD2 TRBV7-9 CASSTGTSGGYEQYF TGTGCCAGCAGCACAGGGACTAGCGGGGGCTACGAGCAGTACTTC
TRBJ2-7 - - TRBV12-3/TRBV12-4 CASSYTRDEQYF TGTGCCAGCAGCTATACACGGGACGAGCAGTACTTC
TRBJ1-1 - - TRBV10-3 CAICSVGTVTEAFF TGTGCCATCTGCAGTGTGGGGACGGTGACTGAAGCTTTCTTT